This TCR beta chain was sequenced for a study of radiotherapy plus CTLA-4 blockade in lung cancer. Study results and caveats: Together with interferon-beta, which increased in serum after radiation, early dynamic changes in blood T cell clones were reportedly the best predictors of response. Radiotherapy was combined with ipilimumab, and tumor-derived TCR clones then expanded in blood.

Only in-frame clones appear in the TCRdb table, and some are missing; sequencing was by immunoSEQ multiplex PCR. Here the sample spans some 3,100 clones, around 82% being singletons. This CDR3 contains 17 residues. Germline CDR1 and CDR2: MRHNA and SNTAGT. V was pared by 2 bases and J by 5 bases, with 13 bases of the junction left unmatched. As to this clone: Its antigen remains unidentified.

The source was tumor tissue, collected from a patient treated with radiotherapy plus ipilimumab. This chain joins TRBV6-4 and TRBJ1-2; 8 nucleotides match TRBD1. The clonotype was recovered from a human donor with non-small cell lung cancer that progressed on radiotherapy plus ipilimumab. The CDR3 nucleotides are TGTGCCAGCAGTGACCCTGAACTAAAAGGACAGGGTTATGGCTACACCTTC. As protein: CASSDPELKGQGYGYTF.